The T cell receptor (beta chain) under discussion was sequenced for a study of molecular identifiers for immune sequencing clone quantification. In the study overall: Replicate RNA came from about 19,000 or 110,000 naive CD8 cells and was split five ways, and four parts were sequenced. Study-level results: Clones with over 20 RNA copies captured over 97% of effector molecules but under 1% of naive ones.

This CDR3 has 14 amino acids. Germline loops: CDR1 MDHEN, CDR2 SYDVKM. Via MiXCR, TCRdb re-called the PCR reads, giving one row per CDR3 protein. Among nearly 650,000 distinct CDR3 sequences listed, roughly 25% were seen once. As to this clonotype: Antigen unknown. Its ends do not fully match the called genes, so a read error is possible.

Input for naive CD8 libraries was roughly 20,000 to 1,000,000 sorted cells; the RNA fraction used was 10%, 30% or 50%. As CD8+CD4-CCR7+CD45RA+ cells, naive CD8 T cells were sorted. The sequencing input was naive CD8+ T cells from blood, with Jurkat cell RNA spiked in. As to subset: FACS-sorted CD8+CD4-CCR7+CD45RA+ naive T cells. This receptor was taken from a human donor in good health. Some libraries in this study had Jurkat cell RNA spiked in. The chain couples TRBV28 to TRBJ2-4; no definite D call. CDR3 sequence reads: CASSVLAANNIQYF. The CDR3 DNA reads TGTGCCAGCAGCGTGTTGGCGGCCAATAACATTCAGTACTTC.